The subject of this entry is one T cell receptor beta chain. Its matching antigen is unknown. V lost 2 bases and J lost 2, with 7 bases in between. Per germline, CDR1 MNHEY and CDR2 SVGAGI. The CDR3 totals 13 residues. The record originates from a study of beta chain features in type 1 diabetes. Study-wide results and limits: Possible PCR preference for shorter templates applied equally to patients and controls. Cells with high TCR expression could be over-represented by cDNA sequencing. Comparison showed that naive, central memory and Treg TCRB repertoires appeared more similar among patients than among healthy donors. TCRB CDR3 length was moderately but significantly reduced in all four CD4+ subsets of Type 1 diabetes patients.

Sorted populations were all over 98% pure. Expressed TCRB transcripts got sequenced, as all isolated RNA was reverse transcribed. Sequencing used immunoSEQ multiplex PCR; TCRdb keeps in-frame clones, though not all of them. The sample consists of over 200,000 clones, about 11% of them appearing once. The sequencing input was naive CD4+ T cells from blood. The J gene is TRBJ2-7, the V gene TRBV6-5; no reliable D call. This receptor was obtained from a man aged 30 to 45 with type 1 diabetes. The CDR3 DNA reads as TGTGCCAGCAGTTACGGGCTGGCCTACGAGCAGTACTTC. Its protein product is CASSYGLAYEQYF.